A selection of T cell receptor beta chains follows, all from one sample in a study of shared clonotypes between healthy human individuals. Data came from immunoSEQ multiplex PCR; TCRdb stores just in-frame clones and leaves some out. The sample consists of about 2 million clones, about 95% of them appearing once. Sequenced input: naive CD8+ T cells sorted from blood. The receptors derive from a man aged 18 to 30 in good health. The CDR3 runs from the conserved cysteine through the conserved F or W. The order of the fields is CDR3 length, clone size, D gene, V gene, J gene, CDR3 DNA, CDR3 protein. A D gene is named only where the DNA matches it firmly. For some rows the clone size is stated as once, few or many, or as a class when expanded; others skip it.

cdr3_length: 15
clone_size: NA
d_call: NA
v_call: TRBV9
j_call: TRBJ2-2
cdr3_nt: TGTGCCAGCAGCCCCCGGGCCCTTTATACCGGGGAGCTGTTTTTT
cdr3_aa: CASSPRALYTGELFF

cdr3_length: 13
clone_size: NA
d_call: NA
v_call: TRBV6-5
j_call: TRBJ1-1
cdr3_nt: TGTGCCACCCCCGGTTGGATGAACACTGAAGCTTTCTTT
cdr3_aa: CATPGWMNTEAFF

cdr3_length: 18
clone_size: NA
d_call: TRBD1
v_call: TRBV6-1
j_call: TRBJ1-1
cdr3_nt: TGTGCCAGCAGAGAACCTCGGGACAGGGACTTTATGAACACTGAAGCTTTCTTT
cdr3_aa: CASREPRDRDFMNTEAFF

cdr3_length: 14
clone_size: NA
d_call: NA
v_call: TRBV11-2
j_call: TRBJ2-7
cdr3_nt: TGTGCCAGCAGCTATGCAGGGCCTTCCTACGAGCAGTACTTC
cdr3_aa: CASSYAGPSYEQYF

cdr3_length: 15
clone_size: NA
d_call: NA
v_call: TRBV7-9
j_call: TRBJ2-5
cdr3_nt: TGTGCCAGCAGCGCTCGCGAGGCGTACCAAGAGACCCAGTACTTC
cdr3_aa: CASSAREAYQETQYF

cdr3_length: 15
clone_size: NA
d_call: TRBD2
v_call: TRBV4-1
j_call: TRBJ2-5
cdr3_nt: TGCGCCAGCAGCCGGCTAGCGGGGGACGGAGAGACCCAGTACTTC
cdr3_aa: CASSRLAGDGETQYF

cdr3_length: 13
clone_size: few
d_call: NA
v_call: TRBV4-3
j_call: TRBJ1-2
cdr3_nt: TGCGCCAGCAGCCAAGTAGGTTTCTATGGCTACACCTTC
cdr3_aa: CASSQVGFYGYTF

cdr3_length: 14
clone_size: NA
d_call: NA
v_call: TRBV4-2
j_call: TRBJ2-5
cdr3_nt: TGTGCCAGCAGCCAAGATCTGGCGGACTTTACCCAGTACTTC
cdr3_aa: CASSQDLADFTQYF

cdr3_length: 15
clone_size: NA
d_call: TRBD2
v_call: TRBV11-2
j_call: TRBJ2-7
cdr3_nt: TGTGCCAGCAGCTTAACAGGACTAGCGGGTAACGAGCAGTACTTC
cdr3_aa: CASSLTGLAGNEQYF

cdr3_length: 17
clone_size: NA
d_call: NA
v_call: TRBV5-5
j_call: TRBJ2-5
cdr3_nt: TGTGCCAGCAGCCCAAGTCCGGGAGCCGTGTACCAAGAGACCCAGTACTTC
cdr3_aa: CASSPSPGAVYQETQYF

cdr3_length: 14
clone_size: NA
d_call: TRBD1
v_call: TRBV4-1
j_call: TRBJ1-5
cdr3_nt: TGCGCCAGCAGCCTCCGACAGGGTGCGGAGCCCCAGCATTTT
cdr3_aa: CASSLRQGAEPQHF

cdr3_length: 12
clone_size: NA
d_call: NA
v_call: TRBV29-1
j_call: TRBJ2-1
cdr3_nt: TGCAGCGTTGAAATGGCGGACGTTGAGCAGTTCTTC
cdr3_aa: CSVEMADVEQFF

cdr3_length: 12
clone_size: NA
d_call: NA
v_call: TRBV10-2
j_call: TRBJ2-7
cdr3_nt: TGCGCCAGCAGTGAGTCGGGCTACGAGCAGTACTTC
cdr3_aa: CASSESGYEQYF

cdr3_length: 11
clone_size: NA
d_call: NA
v_call: TRBV19
j_call: TRBJ2-7
cdr3_nt: TGTGCCACAAAGGGGATTTTCGAGCAGTACTTC
cdr3_aa: CATKGIFEQYF

cdr3_length: 15
clone_size: NA
d_call: NA
v_call: TRBV30
j_call: TRBJ2-1
cdr3_nt: TGTGCCTGGAGTGTCGGGACCTCACCCTACAATGAGCAGTTCTTC
cdr3_aa: CAWSVGTSPYNEQFF

cdr3_length: 14
clone_size: NA
d_call: NA
v_call: TRBV5-6
j_call: TRBJ2-7
cdr3_nt: TGTGCCAGCAGCTTGAAGGGGGTATCTAGCGAGCAGTACTTC
cdr3_aa: CASSLKGVSSEQYF

cdr3_length: 16
clone_size: NA
d_call: TRBD1
v_call: TRBV7-4
j_call: TRBJ2-7
cdr3_nt: TGTGCCAGCAGCCCCAGGGGACAGCATAGCTCCTACGAGCAGTACTTC
cdr3_aa: CASSPRGQHSSYEQYF

cdr3_length: 17
clone_size: once
d_call: TRBD1
v_call: TRBV2
j_call: TRBJ1-2
cdr3_nt: TGTGCCAGCAGTGAACGGGACAGGGGGGGCTCTAACTATGGCTACACCTTC
cdr3_aa: CASSERDRGGSNYGYTF

cdr3_length: 14
clone_size: NA
d_call: NA
v_call: TRBV7-2
j_call: TRBJ2-7
cdr3_nt: TGTGCCAGCAGCTTAGACGAGGGCTCCTACGAGCAGTACTTC
cdr3_aa: CASSLDEGSYEQYF

cdr3_length: 13
clone_size: NA
d_call: NA
v_call: TRBV27
j_call: TRBJ2-1
cdr3_nt: TGTGCCAGCAGTTTAAGGGGAGAGAATGAGCAGTTCTTC
cdr3_aa: CASSLRGENEQFF

cdr3_length: 15
clone_size: NA
d_call: TRBD2
v_call: TRBV27
j_call: TRBJ2-1
cdr3_nt: TGTGCCAGCAGCCTAGCGGGAGTCCCCTACAATGAGCAGTTCTTC
cdr3_aa: CASSLAGVPYNEQFF

cdr3_length: 14
clone_size: NA
d_call: NA
v_call: TRBV5-4
j_call: TRBJ2-1
cdr3_nt: TGTGCCAGCAGCCCCCCTTCAGCCTACAATGAGCAGTTCTTC
cdr3_aa: CASSPPSAYNEQFF

cdr3_length: 13
clone_size: NA
d_call: NA
v_call: TRBV2
j_call: TRBJ1-1
cdr3_nt: TGTGCCAGCAGTGTGTGGGGAGCCACTGAAGCTTTCTTT
cdr3_aa: CASSVWGATEAFF

cdr3_length: 13
clone_size: NA
d_call: NA
v_call: TRBV11-2
j_call: TRBJ1-1
cdr3_nt: TGTGCCAGCAGCGGAGCCGCGGGGGCTGAAGCTTTCTTT
cdr3_aa: CASSGAAGAEAFF

cdr3_length: 14
clone_size: few
d_call: NA
v_call: TRBV2
j_call: TRBJ1-4
cdr3_nt: TGTGCCAGCAACCCCCAGACCACTAATGAAAAACTGTTTTTT
cdr3_aa: CASNPQTTNEKLFF

cdr3_length: 13
clone_size: NA
d_call: NA
v_call: TRBV29-1
j_call: TRBJ2-7
cdr3_nt: TGCAGCGTTGAGGATTGGGACCGAGGGCAGCAGTACTTC
cdr3_aa: CSVEDWDRGQQYF

cdr3_length: 14
clone_size: NA
d_call: NA
v_call: TRBV6-1
j_call: TRBJ2-7
cdr3_nt: TGTGCCAGCCTTACTAGTCACACCATGGACGAGCAGTACTTC
cdr3_aa: CASLTSHTMDEQYF

cdr3_length: 15
clone_size: NA
d_call: TRBD2
v_call: TRBV9
j_call: TRBJ2-3
cdr3_nt: TGTGCCAGCAGCGTAGAGGGACTAGCGACAGATACGCAGTATTTT
cdr3_aa: CASSVEGLATDTQYF

cdr3_length: 15
clone_size: few
d_call: TRBD1
v_call: TRBV30
j_call: TRBJ2-2
cdr3_nt: TGTGCCTTATCCCGGGACAGGGCGAACACCGGGGAGCTGTTTTTT
cdr3_aa: CALSRDRANTGELFF

cdr3_length: 13
clone_size: NA
d_call: NA
v_call: TRBV7-8
j_call: TRBJ1-2
cdr3_nt: TGTGCCAGCAGCTTAGGGCCCACTTGGGGCTACACCTTC
cdr3_aa: CASSLGPTWGYTF

cdr3_length: 14
clone_size: NA
d_call: TRBD1
v_call: TRBV2
j_call: TRBJ1-1
cdr3_nt: TGTGCCAGCAGCGCTGACAGGGAGGGCACTGAAGCTTTCTTT
cdr3_aa: CASSADREGTEAFF

cdr3_length: 17
clone_size: NA
d_call: NA
v_call: TRBV6-1
j_call: TRBJ2-3
cdr3_nt: TGTGCCAGCAGTGAAGGGGGCGCCACGCCCTTCACAGATACGCAGTATTTT
cdr3_aa: CASSEGGATPFTDTQYF

cdr3_length: 15
clone_size: NA
d_call: TRBD2
v_call: TRBV6-1
j_call: TRBJ2-7
cdr3_nt: TGTGCCAGCACGCGGACGGGACTAGGGGCCTACGAGCAGTACTTC
cdr3_aa: CASTRTGLGAYEQYF

cdr3_length: 16
clone_size: NA
d_call: TRBD1
v_call: TRBV6-1
j_call: TRBJ1-3
cdr3_nt: TGTGCCAGCAGTGAAGAGGAGGGGGCTGAAGGAAACACCATATATTTT
cdr3_aa: CASSEEEGAEGNTIYF

cdr3_length: 15
clone_size: NA
d_call: NA
v_call: TRBV2
j_call: TRBJ1-5
cdr3_nt: TGTGCCAGCAGTGAAAACACGTATAGCAATCAGCCCCAGCATTTT
cdr3_aa: CASSENTYSNQPQHF

cdr3_length: 15
clone_size: NA
d_call: NA
v_call: TRBV7-9
j_call: TRBJ2-7
cdr3_nt: TGTGCCAGCAGCTCCGGACAGGGCGGGGGCGACGAGCAGTACTTC
cdr3_aa: CASSSGQGGGDEQYF

cdr3_length: 16
clone_size: NA
d_call: NA
v_call: TRBV28
j_call: TRBJ2-5
cdr3_nt: TGTGCCAGCAGTCGGAACCGGGACGTAACTTTAGAGACCCAGTACTTC
cdr3_aa: CASSRNRDVTLETQYF

cdr3_length: 15
clone_size: NA
d_call: TRBD2
v_call: TRBV27
j_call: TRBJ2-1
cdr3_nt: TGTGCCAGCAGTTTGCGGCTAGCGGGGGAAAATGAGCAGTTCTTC
cdr3_aa: CASSLRLAGENEQFF

cdr3_length: 15
clone_size: NA
d_call: NA
v_call: TRBV6-1
j_call: TRBJ1-1
cdr3_nt: TGTGCCAGCAGTGCCGGGTGGGGGTCCGACACTGAAGCTTTCTTT
cdr3_aa: CASSAGWGSDTEAFF

cdr3_length: 15
clone_size: NA
d_call: TRBD2
v_call: TRBV6-6
j_call: TRBJ2-7
cdr3_nt: TGTGCCAGCAGTGGACTAGCGGGACCCTCCTACGAGCAGTACTTC
cdr3_aa: CASSGLAGPSYEQYF

cdr3_length: 13
clone_size: once
d_call: NA
v_call: TRBV29-1
j_call: TRBJ1-2
cdr3_nt: TGCAGCGTTGATCCCAGTTTAAACTATGGCTACACCTTC
cdr3_aa: CSVDPSLNYGYTF

cdr3_length: 17
clone_size: NA
d_call: TRBD1
v_call: TRBV2
j_call: TRBJ1-3
cdr3_nt: TGTGCCAGCAGTGAAGACAGGGGGCTCCCCTCTGGAAACACCATATATTTT
cdr3_aa: CASSEDRGLPSGNTIYF

cdr3_length: 13
clone_size: NA
d_call: NA
v_call: TRBV10-1
j_call: TRBJ2-5
cdr3_nt: TGCGCCAGCAGTGAGTCGTACCAAGAGACCCAGTACTTC
cdr3_aa: CASSESYQETQYF

cdr3_length: 13
clone_size: NA
d_call: NA
v_call: TRBV15
j_call: TRBJ1-4
cdr3_nt: TGTGCCACCTCGGAGGCAACTAATGAAAAACTGTTTTTT
cdr3_aa: CATSEATNEKLFF

cdr3_length: 13
clone_size: NA
d_call: NA
v_call: TRBV30
j_call: TRBJ1-1
cdr3_nt: TGTGCCTGGACCAGGAGCGCGGACACTGAAGCTTTCTTT
cdr3_aa: CAWTRSADTEAFF

cdr3_length: 15
clone_size: NA
d_call: NA
v_call: TRBV7-9
j_call: TRBJ1-1
cdr3_nt: TGTGCCAGCAGCGCCCCTTTGACAACGAACACTGAAGCTTTCTTT
cdr3_aa: CASSAPLTTNTEAFF

cdr3_length: 14
clone_size: NA
d_call: NA
v_call: TRBV5-6
j_call: TRBJ2-7
cdr3_nt: TGTGCCAGCAGCTTAGGATTAATAAACTACGAGCAGTACTTC
cdr3_aa: CASSLGLINYEQYF

cdr3_length: 13
clone_size: NA
d_call: NA
v_call: TRBV19
j_call: TRBJ1-2
cdr3_nt: TGTGCCAGTAGCGCCGGGGCTGCCTATGGCTACACCTTC
cdr3_aa: CASSAGAAYGYTF

cdr3_length: 13
clone_size: NA
d_call: NA
v_call: TRBV10-3
j_call: TRBJ1-6
cdr3_nt: TGTGCCATCACCGTAGGGGGGAATTCACCCCTCCACTTT
cdr3_aa: CAITVGGNSPLHF

cdr3_length: 15
clone_size: NA
d_call: NA
v_call: TRBV27
j_call: TRBJ1-2
cdr3_nt: TGTGCCAGCAGTGCCGGGACCTCTAAAGGGGATGGCTACACCTTC
cdr3_aa: CASSAGTSKGDGYTF

cdr3_length: 12
clone_size: NA
d_call: NA
v_call: TRBV30
j_call: TRBJ2-7
cdr3_nt: TGTGCCTGGACAGGACCGACCTACGAGCAGTACTTC
cdr3_aa: CAWTGPTYEQYF

cdr3_length: 15
clone_size: NA
d_call: NA
v_call: TRBV6-5
j_call: TRBJ2-5
cdr3_nt: TGTGCCAGCAGTTACTATGCGGGGATCGGCGAGACCCAGTACTTC
cdr3_aa: CASSYYAGIGETQYF

cdr3_length: 16
clone_size: NA
d_call: NA
v_call: TRBV9
j_call: TRBJ1-1
cdr3_nt: TGTGCCAGCAGCGTTGGGAAGGGTAACCCCCACACTGAAGCTTTCTTT
cdr3_aa: CASSVGKGNPHTEAFF

cdr3_length: 16
clone_size: NA
d_call: NA
v_call: TRBV4-3
j_call: TRBJ2-1
cdr3_nt: TGCGCCAGCAGCCATATGACAGGCTCCGCAGAGCATGAGCAGTTCTTC
cdr3_aa: CASSHMTGSAEHEQFF

cdr3_length: 14
clone_size: NA
d_call: NA
v_call: TRBV7-9
j_call: TRBJ2-7
cdr3_nt: TGTGCCAGCAGTCATACAGGGTCTACCTACGAGCAGTACTTC
cdr3_aa: CASSHTGSTYEQYF

cdr3_length: 13
clone_size: NA
d_call: NA
v_call: TRBV29-1
j_call: TRBJ2-7
cdr3_nt: TGCAGCGTTGAAGGGACATCTACCTACGAGCAGTACTTC
cdr3_aa: CSVEGTSTYEQYF

cdr3_length: 14
clone_size: NA
d_call: TRBD2
v_call: TRBV6-1
j_call: TRBJ2-1
cdr3_nt: TGTGCCAGCAGCCCTAGCGGGAGATTCCATGAGCAGTTCTTC
cdr3_aa: CASSPSGRFHEQFF

cdr3_length: 16
clone_size: NA
d_call: TRBD2
v_call: TRBV7-2
j_call: TRBJ2-7
cdr3_nt: TGTGCCAGCAGCATAGGGACTAGCGGGAGGGGCGACGAGCAGTACTTC
cdr3_aa: CASSIGTSGRGDEQYF

cdr3_length: 16
clone_size: once
d_call: TRBD1
v_call: TRBV19
j_call: TRBJ2-7
cdr3_nt: TGTGCCAGTAGTATAGCCGAAGTCAGGGGGCCCTACGAGCAGTACTTC
cdr3_aa: CASSIAEVRGPYEQYF